This T cell receptor beta chain was retrieved from a study of shared clonotypes between healthy human individuals. Whole-study context: Each donor's CD4 naive and CD4 memory cells filled three plates apiece, CD8 naive two, and CD8 memory one.

Sequencing was performed with immunoSEQ multiplex PCR; in TCRdb, only in-frame clones are kept and a portion is missing. There are roughly 2 million clones in the sample; roughly 95% occur only once, and 0.1% to 0.15% lies in the top ten. The germline V gene encodes CDR1 SGHAT and CDR2 FQNNGV. The CDR3 contains 19 residues. V lost 6 bases to trimming and J lost 2 bases; unmatched junction nucleotides: 10. The specimen was naive CD4+ T cells sorted from blood. Documented subset: CD45RA+ positively selected. This rearrangement joins TRBV11-2 to TRBJ2-1; 16 positions agree with TRBD2. The sequence derives from a man aged 18 to 30 in good health. CDR3 sequence reads: CASRSAGTSGRGPYNEQFF. CDR3 DNA sequence: TGTGCCAGCAGATCTGCCGGGACTAGCGGGAGGGGCCCCTACAATGAGCAGTTCTTC.